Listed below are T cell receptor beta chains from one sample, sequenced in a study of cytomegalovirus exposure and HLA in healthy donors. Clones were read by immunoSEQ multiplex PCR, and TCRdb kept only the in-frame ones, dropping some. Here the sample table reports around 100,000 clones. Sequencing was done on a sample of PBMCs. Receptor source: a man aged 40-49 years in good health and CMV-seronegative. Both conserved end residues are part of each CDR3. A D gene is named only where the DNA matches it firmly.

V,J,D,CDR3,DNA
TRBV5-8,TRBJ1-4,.,CASSRTLGAPGEKLFF,TGTGCCAGCAGCAGAACCTTGGGGGCCCCCGGTGAAAAACTGTTTTTT
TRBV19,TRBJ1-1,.,CASSPGLNTEAFF,TGTGCCAGTAGTCCCGGACTAAACACTGAAGCTTTCTTT
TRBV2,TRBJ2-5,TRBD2,CASSGSGGPSRETQYF,TGTGCCAGCAGTGGTTCGGGGGGGCCTTCGAGAGAGACCCAGTACTTC
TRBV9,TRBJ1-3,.,CASSVDDDYSGNTIYF,TGTGCCAGCAGCGTAGATGATGACTACTCTGGAAACACCATATATTTT
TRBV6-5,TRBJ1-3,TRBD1,CASRAGTAGNTIYF,TGTGCCAGCAGGGCAGGGACAGCTGGAAACACCATATATTTT
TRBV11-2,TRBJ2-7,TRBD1,CASSLPGQDYEQYF,TGTGCCAGCAGCTTACCCGGACAGGACTACGAGCAGTACTTC
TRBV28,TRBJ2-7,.,CASTSGLLYYEQYF,TGTGCCAGCACCTCGGGACTCTTGTATTACGAGCAGTACTTC
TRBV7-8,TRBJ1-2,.,CASSLASRGGLGYTF,TGTGCCAGCAGCTTAGCGTCCCGGGGGGGATTGGGCTACACCTTC
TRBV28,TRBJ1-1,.,CASSSLLSRTIGTEAFF,TGTGCCAGCAGTTCGCTACTTAGCCGGACTATCGGGACTGAAGCTTTCTTT
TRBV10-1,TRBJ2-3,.,CASSGRGMGATDTQYF,TGCGCCAGCAGCGGCCGTGGGATGGGGGCCACAGATACGCAGTATTTT
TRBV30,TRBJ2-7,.,CAWSVPGFGYEQYF,TGTGCCTGGAGTGTACCAGGGTTTGGTTACGAGCAGTACTTC
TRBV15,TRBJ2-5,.,CATSQRDRETQYF,TGTGCCACCAGCCAACGGGATCGAGAGACCCAGTACTTC
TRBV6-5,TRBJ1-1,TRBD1,CASKAGGERTEAFF,TGTGCCAGCAAGGCAGGGGGAGAGAGAACTGAAGCTTTCTTT
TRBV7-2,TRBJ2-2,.,CASSFGLDTGELFF,TGTGCCAGCAGCTTTGGACTTGACACCGGGGAGCTGTTTTTT
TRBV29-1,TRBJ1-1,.,CSVVRGRGAEAFF,TGCAGCGTTGTGCGGGGGCGCGGCGCTGAAGCTTTCTTT
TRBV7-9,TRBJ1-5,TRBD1,CASSTGQGTEPQHF,TGTGCCAGCAGCACCGGACAGGGAACGGAGCCCCAGCATTTT
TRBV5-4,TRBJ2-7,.,CASSLGRGGYEQYF,TGTGCCAGCAGCTTGGGCAGGGGAGGGTACGAGCAGTACTTC
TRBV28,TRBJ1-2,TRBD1,CASSTGGLSLYGYTF,TGTGCCAGCAGCACAGGGGGGCTGTCTCTCTATGGCTACACCTTC
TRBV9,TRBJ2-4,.,CASSVQGSTKNIQYF,TGTGCCAGCAGCGTACAAGGGAGCACCAAAAACATTCAGTACTTC
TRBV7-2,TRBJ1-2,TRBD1,CASSPDRGRGGYTF,TGTGCCAGCAGCCCAGACAGGGGGCGCGGTGGCTACACCTTC
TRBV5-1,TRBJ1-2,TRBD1,CASSRSGQGNYGYTF,TGCGCCAGCAGCAGGAGCGGACAGGGGAACTATGGCTACACCTTC
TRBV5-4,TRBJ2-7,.,CASSLDTYEQYF,TGTGCCAGCAGCTTGGACACCTACGAGCAGTACTTC
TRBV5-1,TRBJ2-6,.,CASSFGGTAVSGANVLTF,TGCGCCAGCAGCTTTGGAGGGACAGCAGTCTCTGGGGCCAACGTCCTGACTTTC
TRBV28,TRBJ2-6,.,CASRDTGSGANVLTF,TGTGCCAGCAGGGATACAGGGTCTGGGGCCAACGTCCTGACTTTC
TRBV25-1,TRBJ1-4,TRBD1,CASSGNRGSGEKLFF,TGTGCCAGCAGTGGCAACAGGGGGTCTGGGGAAAAACTGTTTTTT
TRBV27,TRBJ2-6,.,CASSSPFGGGRIGLSSGANVLTF,TGTGCCAGCAGTTCCCCCTTCGGGGGCGGGAGAATCGGGCTAAGCTCTGGGGCCAACGTCCTGACTTTC
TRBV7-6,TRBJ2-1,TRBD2,CASSPRLAEGDEQFF,TGTGCCAGCAGCCCTCGACTAGCGGAGGGCGATGAGCAGTTCTTC
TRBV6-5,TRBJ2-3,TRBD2,CASSYSRISGGDTQYF,TGTGCCAGCAGTTACTCGAGGATTAGCGGGGGGGATACGCAGTATTTT
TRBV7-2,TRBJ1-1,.,CASSRGQSEAFF,TGTGCCAGCAGCCGTGGACAGTCTGAAGCTTTCTTT
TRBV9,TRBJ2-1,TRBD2,CASSSPSGSSYNEQFF,TGTGCCAGCAGCTCTCCTAGCGGGAGCTCCTACAATGAGCAGTTCTTC